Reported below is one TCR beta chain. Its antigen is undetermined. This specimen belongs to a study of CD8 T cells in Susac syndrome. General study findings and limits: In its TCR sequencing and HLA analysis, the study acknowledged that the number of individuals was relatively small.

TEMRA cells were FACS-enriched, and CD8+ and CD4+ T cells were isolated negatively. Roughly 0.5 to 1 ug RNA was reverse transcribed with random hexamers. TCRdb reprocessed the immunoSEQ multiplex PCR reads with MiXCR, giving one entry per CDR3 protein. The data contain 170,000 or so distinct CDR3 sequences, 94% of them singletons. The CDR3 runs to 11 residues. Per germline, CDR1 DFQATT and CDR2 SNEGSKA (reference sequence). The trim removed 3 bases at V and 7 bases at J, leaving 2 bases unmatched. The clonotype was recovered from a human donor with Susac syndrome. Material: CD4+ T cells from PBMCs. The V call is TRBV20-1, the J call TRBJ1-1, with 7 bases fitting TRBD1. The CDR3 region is CSASGQDEAFF. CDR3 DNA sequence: TGCAGTGCTAGCGGACAGGATGAAGCTTTCTTT.